The 18 T cell receptor beta chains below come from one sample, sequenced in a study of Graves' ophthalmopathy and Graves' hyperthyroidism. Researchers took RNA transcripts and amplified TCR beta CDR3 regions from them. HTBI-primed RT-PCR formed the first round, and a multiplex PCR formed the second. TCRdb reprocessed the multiplex PCR reads with MiXCR, giving one entry per CDR3 protein. The data contain 740,000 or so distinct CDR3 sequences, approximately 40% of them seen just once; the ten biggest clones take up less than 55%. The material sequenced was peripheral blood. Receptors were obtained from an adult man with Graves' ophthalmopathy.

Only a few counts were recorded for this clonotype. The chain uses TRBV20-1 and TRBJ1-6, with D perhaps TRBD1 (6 bases). The CDR3 contains 12 residues. Germline CDR1 DFQATT, CDR2 SNEGSKA (reference sequence). Deletions cut 6 bases from V and 8 bases from J, with 11 bases between. The CDR3 reads CSAPRQDSPLHF. CDR3 nucleotide sequence: TGCAGTGCCCCCCGACAGGATTCACCCCTCCACTTT.

This clonotype has a single count. J is TRBJ2-7 and V is TRBV7-2; tentatively, D is TRBD1 (6 bases). V shed 5 bases and J shed 2 bases, with 10 bases lying between them. This CDR3 contains 13 residues. Germline values: CDR1 SGHTA, CDR2 FQGNSA. Here the CDR3 reads CASSGQSPYEQYF. The CDR3 DNA sequence: TGTGCCAGCAGCGGACAGAGTCCCTACGAGCAGTACTTC.

At least ten counts were recorded for this clonotype. V gene TRBV7-8 combines with J gene TRBJ2-7, with D tentatively TRBD2 (6 bases). The CDR3 extends over 13 amino acids. The germline V gene has CDR1 SGHVS and CDR2 FQNEAQ. Trimming left V 5 bases short and J 0 bases short, with 8 bases between. The CDR3 is CASSRDFSYEQYF. In DNA form, the CDR3 reads TGTGCCAGCAGCCGGGACTTCTCCTACGAGCAGTACTTC.

The rearrangement uses TRBV20-1 and TRBJ2-7; no reliable D call. This CDR3 contains 15 residues. The ends were cut back, 7 bases at V and 1 base at J, with 20 bases in the middle. Germline V gene lookup returns CDR1 DFQATT and CDR2 SNEGSKA (reference sequence). CDR3 sequence: CSVWSMRRRSYEQYF. The CDR3 bases are TGCAGTGTCTGGTCGATGAGGCGCCGATCCTACGAGCAGTACTTC.

The CDR3 DNA follows: TGTGCCAGCAGCAAGACAGGGGGCGGCGCTGAAGCTTTCTTT. Its translation: CASSKTGGGAEAFF. The chain links TRBV7-9 to TRBJ1-1; 10 bases are shared with TRBD1. CDR1 and CDR2 (germline): SEHNR, FQNEAQ (reference sequence). With V trimmed by 5 bases and J by 6 bases, 6 bases remained unmatched. The CDR3 contains 14 residues.

A remark on this clonotype: The junction does not match germline at one end; this may be a read error. The chain joins TRBV24-1 to TRBJ1-5; the D is unclear. The germline V gene encodes CDR1 KGHDR and CDR2 SFDVKD. The length of the CDR3 is 15 residues. The CDR3 coding sequence is TGCGCCAGCAGCCAAGAAGCGGCAGCCAATCAGCCCCAGCATTTT. Its protein is CASSQEAAANQPQHF.

This clonotype was detected once. The chain couples TRBV10-3 to TRBJ1-1; the D gene is possibly TRBD1 (6 bases). With 10 bases removed from V and 3 bases from J, the gap between germline ends came to 21 bases. Germline V gene data show CDR1 as ENHRY and CDR2 as SYGVKD. This CDR3 comprises 15 residues. The CDR3 bases are TGTGCCAGCAGAACTACAGGGAGCGGGGACACTGAAGCTTTCTTT. As protein: CASRTTGSGDTEAFF.

The chain carries TRBV19 and TRBJ2-7; 7 positions agree with TRBD2. The CDR3 extends over 14 amino acids. Germline V gene lookup returns CDR1 LNHDA and CDR2 SQIVND (reference sequence). J lost 3 bases, V lost 5 bases, and 7 bases had no gene match. CDR3 protein: CASSFTSADYEQYF. In DNA, the CDR3 is TGTGCCAGTAGTTTCACTAGCGCCGACTACGAGCAGTACTTC.

The chain combines TRBV2 with TRBJ1-6, with D possibly TRBD1 on 6 matching bases. Germline V lookup: CDR1 SNHLY, CDR2 FYNNEI. Deletions cut 11 bases from V and 7 bases from J, with 12 bases between. The CDR3 spans 12 residues. CDR3 region: CAAGTKNSPLHF. In nucleotides, the CDR3 is TGTGCCGCCGGGACAAAGAATTCACCCCTCCACTTT.

This chain links TRBV20-1 with TRBJ2-5; 14 bases are a match to TRBD2. The CDR3 contains 14 residues. The J segment lost 8 bases and the V segment lost 3 bases, leaving 5 bases of the junction unmatched. The germline CDR1 and CDR2 sequences are DFQATT and SNEGSKA (reference sequence). The CDR3 reads CSAREGLAGVTQYF. The CDR3 DNA sequence: TGCAGTGCTAGGGAGGGACTAGCGGGAGTAACCCAGTACTTC.

This clonotype was observed many times. The J gene is TRBJ2-7, the V gene TRBV7-2, with 9 bases matching TRBD2. This CDR3 has 16 residues. V was clipped by 1 base and J by 2 bases; unmatched bases: 6. CDR1 and CDR2 from the germline V gene are SGHTA and FQGNSA. The CDR3 is CASSLDRLAAAYEQYF. For the CDR3, the DNA is TGTGCCAGCAGCTTAGACCGACTAGCGGCTGCCTACGAGCAGTACTTC.

This clonotype was counted at least ten times. The chain employs TRBV25-1 and TRBJ2-2; D is perhaps TRBD1 (5 bases). The CDR3 has 13 amino acids. Trimming pared 5 bases from V and 1 base from J, leaving 5 bases between. Germline V gives CDR1 MGHDK, CDR2 SYGVNS. The CDR3 reads CASSTGNTGELFF. The CDR3 DNA is TGTGCCAGCAGTACAGGGAACACCGGGGAGCTGTTTTTT. The whole variable domain, remainder taken from reference TRBV25-1 and TRBJ2-2, is EADIYQTPRYLVIGTGKKITLECSQTMGHDKMYWYQQDPGMELHLIHYSYGVNSTEKGDLSSESTVSRIRTEHFPLTLESARPSHTSQYLCASSTGNTGELFFGEGSRLTVL.

The chain has TRBV7-9 and TRBJ1-2, with D unclear. V dropped 4 bases and J dropped 3 bases, with 15 bases sitting between them. This CDR3 is built from 15 residues. Germline V gene lookup returns CDR1 SEHNR and CDR2 FQNEAQ (reference sequence). CDR3 DNA sequence: TGTGCCAGCAGCTACGATGCCGGAGCTTACTATGGCTACACCTTC. Translation: CASSYDAGAYYGYTF.

This clonotype appeared a few times. V gene TRBV9 combines with J gene TRBJ2-7; 8 nucleotides align to TRBD2. Per the germline V gene, CDR1 is SGDLS and CDR2 is YYNGEE. The CDR3 loop spans 14 amino acids. V was pared by 3 bases and J by 6 bases, with 8 bases of the junction left unmatched. Here the CDR3 DNA reads TGTGCCAGCAGCGCCGTAGCGGGATCGCCCGAGCAGTACTTC. Translation: CASSAVAGSPEQYF.

The chain combines TRBV25-1 with TRBJ2-7; TRBD1 or TRBD2 may be the D gene (5 bases each). The CDR3 sequence is 15 residues long. V was cut by 6 bases and J by 4 bases, with 19 bases left in between. Germline CDR1 is MGHDK and CDR2 is SYGVNS. CDR3 bases: TGTGCCAGCAGCCTAGGAGACACGGGGCGTTACGAGCAGTACTTC. This sequence encodes CASSLGDTGRYEQYF.

At least ten counts were recorded for this clonotype. The rearrangement uses TRBV29-1 and TRBJ2-7, with D perhaps given as TRBD1 or TRBD2 (5 bases each). The CDR3 spans 13 residues. Germline V gene lookup returns CDR1 SQVTM and CDR2 ANQGSEA. V lost 6 bases to trimming and J lost 1 base, with 13 bases between them. As DNA, the CDR3 is TGCAGCGTGCGGCAGGGAGTTTCCTACGAGCAGTACTTC. This gives the protein CSVRQGVSYEQYF.

The sample holds many counts of this clonotype. The genes are TRBV7-2 and TRBJ1-2; no reliable D call. The CDR3 is 14 residues long. Germline values: CDR1 SGHTA, CDR2 FQGNSA. V shed 2 bases and J shed 3 bases, with 10 bases lying between them. The CDR3 reads CASSLHPADYGYTF. CDR3 bases: TGTGCCAGCAGCTTACACCCAGCGGACTATGGCTACACCTTC.

Many counts were recorded for this clonotype. This chain links TRBV6-5 with TRBJ1-3; D perhaps matches TRBD1 (5 bases). The V and J ends lost 0 bases and 11 bases respectively, with 5 bases between them. This CDR3 region has 11 residues. CDR1 is MNHEY and CDR2 is SVGAGI in the germline V gene. Here the CDR3 DNA reads TGTGCCAGCAGTTACTCGGGGGCCATATATTTT. Protein product: CASSYSGAIYF.